Each of the 18 T cell receptor beta chains below was sequenced from the same sample in a study of chemoradiotherapy in HPV16-positive cancers. The repertoire was sequenced with immunoSEQ multiplex PCR; TCRdb's copy has only in-frame clones and lacks some. The profile shows more than 20,000 clones, roughly 90% of them singletons. The material sequenced was blood, taken from a patient who underwent chemoradiotherapy. Receptors were obtained from a human donor with HPV-associated anogenital cancer.

This chain links TRBV5-5 with TRBJ1-5; a weak D match, TRBD1 (5 bases). Germline CDR1 and CDR2: SGHKS and YYEKEE (reference sequence). The CDR3 has 14 residues. V was shortened by 1 base and J by 2 bases, with 7 bases between the two germline ends. The CDR3 region is CASSLWGGNQPQHF. The CDR3 DNA follows: TGTGCCAGCAGCTTGTGGGGGGGCAATCAGCCCCAGCATTTT.

The chain is built from TRBV7-9 and TRBJ2-5; maybe TRBD2 (5 bases). The CDR3 length is 15 residues. V lost 3 bases and J 2 bases, leaving 13 bases between the germline ends. CDR1 is SEHNR and CDR2 is FQNEAQ in the germline V gene (reference sequence). CDR3 coding DNA: TGTGCCAGCAGCTTCGGCGGAGGATCTCAAGAGACCCAGTACTTC. This sequence encodes CASSFGGGSQETQYF.

This chain uses TRBV2 with TRBJ1-5; D is unclear. The CDR3 covers 13 residues. Germline assignment: CDR1 SNHLY and CDR2 FYNNEI. Trimming removed 7 bases at V and 7 bases at J, with 14 bases between. The CDR3 DNA reads as TGTGCCAGCAATCAATTACAACGGCAGCCCCAGCATTTT. Its protein product is CASNQLQRQPQHF.

This chain connects TRBV19 to TRBJ2-1, with D unclear. V was pared by 6 bases and J by 5 bases, with 14 bases between. The length of the CDR3 is 14 residues. Germline CDR1 is LNHDA and CDR2 is SQIVND (reference sequence). CDR3 region: CASSLGVIDNEQFF. The DNA of the CDR3 is TGTGCCAGTAGCCTTGGAGTGATTGACAATGAGCAGTTCTTC.

V is TRBV5-6 and J is TRBJ1-1; 8 bases map to TRBD1. There are 13 residues in the CDR3. The germline V gene has CDR1 SGHDT and CDR2 YYEEEE. V lost 4 bases, J lost 7 bases, and 6 bases stayed unmatched. The CDR3, as DNA: TGTGCCAGCAGCCTGACAGGGGTAGGTGAAGCTTTCTTT. Residues: CASSLTGVGEAFF.

The chain employs TRBV7-6 and TRBJ2-5; tentatively, D is TRBD2 (6 bases). Germline lookup yields CDR1 SGHVS and CDR2 FNYEAQ. The CDR3 runs to 15 residues. The V end lost 4 bases, the J end lost 11 bases, and 23 bases lay between the germline ends. The CDR3 reads CASSSPGLPEREQYF. Written as DNA, the CDR3 is TGTGCCAGCAGCTCCCCGGGACTCCCTGAGAGGGAGCAGTACTTC.

The J gene is TRBJ2-3, the V gene TRBV7-2, with TRBD2 identical over 11 bases. V dropped 4 bases and J dropped 9; count of bases not matched to a gene: 9. Germline-derived CDR1 and CDR2 are SGHTA and FQGNSA. The CDR3 is 15 residues long. Here the CDR3 DNA reads TGTGCCAGCAGCTGGACTAGCGGGCTCAGCCAAACGCAGTATTTT. It encodes CASSWTSGLSQTQYF.

This sequence joins TRBV9 and TRBJ2-7; the D gene could be TRBD1 or TRBD2 (5 bases each). Germline values: CDR1 SGDLS, CDR2 YYNGEE. This CDR3 spans 14 amino acids. Trimming removed 4 bases from V and 2 bases from J, with 13 bases in between. The CDR3 nucleotides are TGTGCCAGCAGCCCAGCCGGGACCGCCTACGAGCAGTACTTC. This codes for CASSPAGTAYEQYF.

This clone has just a few counts. The chain couples TRBV18 to TRBJ1-1; D is possibly TRBD1 (5 bases). Germline V lookup: CDR1 KGHSH, CDR2 LQKENI. CDR3 length: 14 residues. V lost 2 bases to trimming and J lost 3 bases, with 10 bases between them. As DNA, the CDR3 is TGTGCCAGCTCACCATGGGGCGGGGACACTGAAGCTTTCTTT. As protein: CASSPWGGDTEAFF.

V and J are TRBV18 and TRBJ2-7, with D possibly matching TRBD1 (6 bases). Per germline, CDR1 KGHSH and CDR2 LQKENI. The CDR3 length is 14 residues. Deletions cut 6 bases from V and 0 bases from J, with 12 bases between. CDR3 DNA: TGTGCCAGCTCCACAGGGCCCGACTCCTACGAGCAGTACTTC. Translated, it gives CASSTGPDSYEQYF.

The V gene is TRBV6-4, the J gene TRBJ1-5; no reliable D call. The CDR3 has 13 amino acids. Germline V gene lookup returns CDR1 MRHNA and CDR2 SNTAGT. V lost 2 bases and J lost 0, with 2 bases in between. In DNA, the CDR3 is TGTGCCAGCAGTGACAGTAGCAATCAGCCCCAGCATTTT. The encoded protein is CASSDSSNQPQHF.

J is TRBJ2-2 and V is TRBV7-9; the D gene could be TRBD1 or TRBD2 (6 bases each). The V and J ends lost 5 bases and 4 bases respectively, with 14 bases between them. The CDR3 covers 15 residues. From germline, CDR1 is SEHNR and CDR2 FQNEAQ (reference sequence). Here the CDR3 DNA reads TGTGCCAGCAGCCCCCTCGGGGGCCCCACCGGGGAGCTGTTTTTT. It encodes CASSPLGGPTGELFF. Drawing the rest from reference TRBV7-9 and TRBJ2-2, the complete variable domain is DTGVSQNPRHKITKRGQNVTFRCDPISEHNRLYWYRQTLGQGPEFLTYFQNEAQLEKSRLLSDRFSAERPKGSFSTLEIQRTEQGDSAMYLCASSPLGGPTGELFFGEGSRLTVL.

The chain joins TRBV5-4 to TRBJ2-2; maybe TRBD2 (6 bases). The CDR3 extends over 14 amino acids. The V end was cut by 5 bases, the J end by 3 bases, with 11 bases between. CDR1 and CDR2 (germline): SGHNT, YYREEE (reference sequence). CDR3 in DNA: TGTGCCAGCAGATTCGGGACTCACACCGGGGAGCTGTTTTTT. It encodes CASRFGTHTGELFF.

This clone rates as medium-sized (0.01 to 0.1%). Other DNA sequences in this sample translate to the same CDR3. The rearrangement links TRBV5-1 to TRBJ2-2; TRBD2 agrees at 11 bases. Germline V gene sequence: CDR1 SGHRS, CDR2 YFSETQ. The CDR3 totals 17 residues. The V and J ends lost 2 bases and 2 bases, in that order; junction bases with no gene match: 5. Here the CDR3 reads CASSFTGTSGNTGELFF. CDR3 DNA sequence: TGCGCCAGCAGCTTCACCGGGACTAGCGGAAACACCGGGGAGCTGTTTTTT.

The V gene is TRBV5-1, the J gene TRBJ2-7; weak D call: TRBD2 (5 bases). Germline V CDR1 and CDR2: SGHRS, YFSETQ. This CDR3 region has 14 residues. The V and J ends lost 0 bases and 4 bases respectively, with 11 bases between them. DNA of the CDR3: TGCGCCAGCAGCTTGGAGACCGGGATGTACGAGCAGTACTTC. This sequence encodes CASSLETGMYEQYF.

CDR3 residues: CASSSVRGILKETQYF. Written as DNA, the CDR3 is TGTGCCAGCAGCTCGGTGCGGGGGATCCTAAAGGAGACCCAGTACTTC. This sequence joins TRBV21-1 and TRBJ2-5; the tabulated D call, TRBD2, remains unverified against the DNA. TRBV21-1 corresponds to a pseudogene. The CDR3 is 16 residues long.

The rearrangement uses TRBV12-5 and TRBJ2-6; possible D gene TRBD1, 6 bases. The ends were cut back, 0 bases at V and 0 bases at J, with 27 bases in the middle. Per the germline V gene, CDR1 is LGHNT and CDR2 is FRNRAP. CDR3 size: 23 residues. The CDR3 sequence: CASGLVVSVLVGHRGSGANVLTF. The CDR3 DNA reads TGTGCTAGTGGTTTGGTAGTGTCGGTCCTAGTGGGACATAGAGGCTCTGGGGCCAACGTCCTGACTTTC.

V usage is TRBV30 and J usage is TRBJ1-3; no reliable D call. Trimming cost V 0 bases and J 0 bases, with 6 bases left between them. The CDR3 consists of 14 residues. Germline CDR1 is GTSNPN and CDR2 is SVGIG (reference sequence). The CDR3 here is CAWSVRSSGNTIYF. The CDR3 DNA sequence: TGTGCCTGGAGTGTACGTAGCTCTGGAAACACCATATATTTT. The full variable domain, with the rest looked up from reference TRBV30 and TRBJ1-3, is SQTIHQWPATLVQPVGSPLSLECTVEGTSNPNLYWYRQAAGRGLQLLFYSVGIGQISSEVPQNLSASRPQDRQFILSSKKLLLSDSGFYLCAWSVRSSGNTIYFGEGSWLTVV.